Following are 3 T cell receptor beta chains from one sample sequenced in a study of blood T cell repertoires in COVID-19. Only in-frame clones appear in the TCRdb table, and some are missing; sequencing was by immunoSEQ multiplex PCR. The repertoire holds 61,000 or so clones, with roughly 80% as singletons. Sequences were obtained from peripheral blood. These receptors were collected from a woman aged 70-85 years with acute or convalescent COVID-19.

The table lists this clone with a few counts. V usage is TRBV11-3 and J usage is TRBJ2-7; 16 bases line up with TRBD2. After removal of 5 bases from V and 3 bases from J, the junction contained 10 bases not matched to a gene. The CDR3 contains 18 residues. Germline CDR1 and CDR2: SGHNT and YENEEA. Written as DNA, the CDR3 is TGTGCCAGCAGCGGAGACGGGACTAGCGGGGGGGCGTTCTACGAGCAGTACTTC. This gives the protein CASSGDGTSGGAFYEQYF. Drawing the rest from reference TRBV11-3 and TRBJ2-7, the complete variable domain is EAGVVQSPRYKIIEKKQPVAFWCNPISGHNTLYWYLQNLGQGPELLIRYENEEAVDDSQLPKDRFSAERLKGVDSTLKIQPAELGDSAVYLCASSGDGTSGGAFYEQYFGPGTRLTVT.

This chain connects TRBV9 to TRBJ2-5; 10 bases agree with TRBD2. The V segment lost 4 bases and the J segment 6 bases; nucleotides outside the gene matches: 6. CDR3 length: 14 residues. Germline values: CDR1 SGDLS, CDR2 YYNGEE. The CDR3 DNA sequence: TGTGCCAGCAGCTTAAGCGGGGGGGAGAAGACCCAGTACTTC. This codes for CASSLSGGEKTQYF.

The rearrangement uses TRBV7-2 and TRBJ2-5; TRBD2 matches at 14 bases. V lost 1 base to trimming and J lost 7 bases; unmatched junction nucleotides: 5. CDR1 is SGHTA and CDR2 is FQGNSA in the germline V gene. This CDR3 is 16 amino acids long. The CDR3 nucleotides are TGTGCCAGCAGCTTAGGGACTAGCGGGGGGCAACGGACCCAGTACTTC. Translating it yields CASSLGTSGGQRTQYF.